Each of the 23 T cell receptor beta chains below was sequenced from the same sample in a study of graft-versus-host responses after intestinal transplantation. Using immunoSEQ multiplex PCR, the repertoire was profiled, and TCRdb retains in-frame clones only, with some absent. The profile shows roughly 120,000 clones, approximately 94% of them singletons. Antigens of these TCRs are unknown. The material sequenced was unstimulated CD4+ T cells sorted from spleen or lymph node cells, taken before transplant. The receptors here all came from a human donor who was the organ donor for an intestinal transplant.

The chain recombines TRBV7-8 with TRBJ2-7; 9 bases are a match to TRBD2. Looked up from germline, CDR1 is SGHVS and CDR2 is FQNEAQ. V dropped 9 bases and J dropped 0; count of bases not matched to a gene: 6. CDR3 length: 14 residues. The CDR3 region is CASKREDYSYEQYF. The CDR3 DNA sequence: TGTGCCAGTAAGCGGGAGGATTACTCCTACGAGCAGTACTTC.

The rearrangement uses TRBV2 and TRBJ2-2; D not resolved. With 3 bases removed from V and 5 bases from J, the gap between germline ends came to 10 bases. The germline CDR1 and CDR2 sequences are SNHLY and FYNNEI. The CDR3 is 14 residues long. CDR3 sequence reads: CASSDRSRTGELFF. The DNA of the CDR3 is TGTGCCAGCAGTGACAGGTCAAGGACCGGGGAGCTGTTTTTT.

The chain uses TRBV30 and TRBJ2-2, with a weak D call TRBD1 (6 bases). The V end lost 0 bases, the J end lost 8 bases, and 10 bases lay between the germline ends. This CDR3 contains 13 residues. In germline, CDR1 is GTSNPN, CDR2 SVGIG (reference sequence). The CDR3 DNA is TGTGCCTGGAGTGTCAGGGGCTGGGGGGAGCTGTTTTTT. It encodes CAWSVRGWGELFF.

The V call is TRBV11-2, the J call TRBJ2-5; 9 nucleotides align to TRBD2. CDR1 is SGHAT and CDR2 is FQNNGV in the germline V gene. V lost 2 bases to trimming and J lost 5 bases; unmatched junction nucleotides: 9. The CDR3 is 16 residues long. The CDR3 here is CASSLNPGLAGETQYF. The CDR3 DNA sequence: TGTGCCAGCAGCTTAAACCCGGGACTAGCAGGGGAGACCCAGTACTTC.

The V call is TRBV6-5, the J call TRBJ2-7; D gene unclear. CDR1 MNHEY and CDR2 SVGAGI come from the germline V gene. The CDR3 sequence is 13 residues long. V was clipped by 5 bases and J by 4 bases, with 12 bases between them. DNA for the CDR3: TGTGCCAGCAGTCGATCAACAGCTTACGAGCAGTACTTC. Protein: CASSRSTAYEQYF.

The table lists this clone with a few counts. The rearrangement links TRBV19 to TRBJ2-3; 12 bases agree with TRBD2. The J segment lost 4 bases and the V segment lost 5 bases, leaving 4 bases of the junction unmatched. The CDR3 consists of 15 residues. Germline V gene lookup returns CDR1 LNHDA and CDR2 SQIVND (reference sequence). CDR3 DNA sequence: TGTGCCAGTAGTTCTAGCGGGAGGGTCGCAGATACGCAGTATTTT. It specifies CASSSSGRVADTQYF.

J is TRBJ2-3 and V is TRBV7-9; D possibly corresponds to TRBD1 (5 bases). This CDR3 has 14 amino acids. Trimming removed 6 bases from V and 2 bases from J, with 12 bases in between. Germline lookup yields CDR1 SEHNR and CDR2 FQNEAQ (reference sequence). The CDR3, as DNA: TGTGCCAGCAGAGGGGCCCGGTACACAGATACGCAGTATTTT. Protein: CASRGARYTDTQYF.

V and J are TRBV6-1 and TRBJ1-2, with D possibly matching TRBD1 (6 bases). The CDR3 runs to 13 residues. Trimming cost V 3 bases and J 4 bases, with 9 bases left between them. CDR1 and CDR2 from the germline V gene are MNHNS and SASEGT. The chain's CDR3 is CASSETGPYGYTF. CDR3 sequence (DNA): TGTGCCAGCAGTGAGACAGGTCCCTATGGCTACACCTTC.

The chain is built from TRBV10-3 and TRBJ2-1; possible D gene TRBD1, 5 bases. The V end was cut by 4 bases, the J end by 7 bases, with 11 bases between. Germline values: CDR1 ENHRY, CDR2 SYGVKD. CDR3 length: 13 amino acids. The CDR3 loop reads CAISGHDSNEQFF. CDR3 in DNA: TGTGCCATCAGTGGCCACGACAGTAATGAGCAGTTCTTC.

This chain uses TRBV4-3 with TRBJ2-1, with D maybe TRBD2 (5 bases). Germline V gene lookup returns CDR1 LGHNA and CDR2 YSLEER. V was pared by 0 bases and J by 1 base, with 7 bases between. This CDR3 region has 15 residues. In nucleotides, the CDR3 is TGCGCCAGCAGCCAAGAGCGGGTTTCCTACAATGAGCAGTTCTTC. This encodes CASSQERVSYNEQFF.

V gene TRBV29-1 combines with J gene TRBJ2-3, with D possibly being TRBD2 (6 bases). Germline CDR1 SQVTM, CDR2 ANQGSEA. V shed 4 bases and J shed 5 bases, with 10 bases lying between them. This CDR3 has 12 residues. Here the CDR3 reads CSVGLGGDTQYF. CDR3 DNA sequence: TGCAGCGTTGGACTGGGGGGAGATACGCAGTATTTT.

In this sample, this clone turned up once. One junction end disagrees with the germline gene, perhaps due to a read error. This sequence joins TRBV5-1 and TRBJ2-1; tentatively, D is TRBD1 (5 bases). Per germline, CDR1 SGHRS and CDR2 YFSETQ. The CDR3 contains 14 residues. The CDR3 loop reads CTSSLKKGVNEQFF. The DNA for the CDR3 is TGCACCAGCAGCTTAAAAAAAGGGGTCAATGAGCAGTTCTTC.

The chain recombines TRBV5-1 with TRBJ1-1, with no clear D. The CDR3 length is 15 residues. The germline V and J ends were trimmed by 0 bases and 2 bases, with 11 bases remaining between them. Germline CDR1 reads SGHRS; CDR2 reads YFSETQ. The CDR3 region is CASSLGAGRNTEAFF. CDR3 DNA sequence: TGCGCCAGCAGCTTGGGAGCAGGTCGAAACACTGAAGCTTTCTTT.

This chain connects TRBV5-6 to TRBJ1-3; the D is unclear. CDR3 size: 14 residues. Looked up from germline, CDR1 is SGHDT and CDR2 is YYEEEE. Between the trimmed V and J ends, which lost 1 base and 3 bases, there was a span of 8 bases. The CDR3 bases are TGTGCCAGCAGCTTGTGGGCTGGTGGAAACACCATATATTTT. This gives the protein CASSLWAGGNTIYF.

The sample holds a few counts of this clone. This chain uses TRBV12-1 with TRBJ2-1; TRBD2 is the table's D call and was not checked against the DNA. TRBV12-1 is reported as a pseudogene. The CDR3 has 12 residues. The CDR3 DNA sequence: TGTGCCAGCAGCTCGACTAGCGGAGGGGAGTTCTTC. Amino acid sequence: CASSSTSGGEFF.

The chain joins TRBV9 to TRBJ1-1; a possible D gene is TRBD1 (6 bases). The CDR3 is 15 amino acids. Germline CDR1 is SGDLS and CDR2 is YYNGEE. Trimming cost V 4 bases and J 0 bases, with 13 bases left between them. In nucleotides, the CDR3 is TGTGCCAGCAGCCCCAGAGGGGGGGTGAACACTGAAGCTTTCTTT. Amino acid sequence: CASSPRGGVNTEAFF.

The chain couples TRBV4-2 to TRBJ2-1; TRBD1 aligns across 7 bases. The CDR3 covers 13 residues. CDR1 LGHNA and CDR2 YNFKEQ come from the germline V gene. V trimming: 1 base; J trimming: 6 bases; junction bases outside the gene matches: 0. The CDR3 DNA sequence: TGTGCCAGCAGCCAAGCAGGGGGCAATGAGCAGTTCTTC. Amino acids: CASSQAGGNEQFF.

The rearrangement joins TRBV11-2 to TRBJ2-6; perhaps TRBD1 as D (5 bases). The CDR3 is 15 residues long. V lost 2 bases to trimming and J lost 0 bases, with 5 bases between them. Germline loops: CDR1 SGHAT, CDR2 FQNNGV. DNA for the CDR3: TGTGCCAGCAGCTTAAGGGGCTCTGGGGCCAACGTCCTGACTTTC. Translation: CASSLRGSGANVLTF.

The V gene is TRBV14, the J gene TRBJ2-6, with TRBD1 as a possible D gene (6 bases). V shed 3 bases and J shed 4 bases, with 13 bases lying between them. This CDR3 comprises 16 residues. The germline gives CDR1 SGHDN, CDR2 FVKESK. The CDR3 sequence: CASSQPTGLGANVLTF. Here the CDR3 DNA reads TGTGCCAGCAGCCAGCCGACAGGACTGGGGGCCAACGTCCTGACTTTC.

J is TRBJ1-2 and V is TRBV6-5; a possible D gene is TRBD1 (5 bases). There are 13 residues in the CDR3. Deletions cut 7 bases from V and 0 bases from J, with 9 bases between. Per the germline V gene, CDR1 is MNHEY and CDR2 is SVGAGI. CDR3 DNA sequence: TGTGCCAGCATGCCGACAGCTAACTATGGCTACACCTTC. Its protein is CASMPTANYGYTF.

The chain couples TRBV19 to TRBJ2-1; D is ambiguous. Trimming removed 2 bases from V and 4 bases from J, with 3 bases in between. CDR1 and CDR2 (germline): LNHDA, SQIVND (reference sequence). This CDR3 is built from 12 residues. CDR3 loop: CASSIQYNEQFF. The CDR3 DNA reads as TGTGCCAGTAGTATACAGTACAATGAGCAGTTCTTC.

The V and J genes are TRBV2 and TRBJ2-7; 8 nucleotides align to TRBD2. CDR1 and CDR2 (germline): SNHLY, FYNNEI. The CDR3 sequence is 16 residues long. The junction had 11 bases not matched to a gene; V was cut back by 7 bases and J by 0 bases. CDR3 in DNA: TGTGCCAGCACTGACGGGCGGGAGGCCTTCTCCTACGAGCAGTACTTC. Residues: CASTDGREAFSYEQYF.

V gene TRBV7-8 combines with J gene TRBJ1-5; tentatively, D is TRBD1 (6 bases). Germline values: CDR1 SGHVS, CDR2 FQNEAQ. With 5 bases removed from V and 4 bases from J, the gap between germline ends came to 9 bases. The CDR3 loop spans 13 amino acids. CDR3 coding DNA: TGTGCCAGCAGCATAGACAGGAATCAGCCCCAGCATTTT. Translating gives CASSIDRNQPQHF.